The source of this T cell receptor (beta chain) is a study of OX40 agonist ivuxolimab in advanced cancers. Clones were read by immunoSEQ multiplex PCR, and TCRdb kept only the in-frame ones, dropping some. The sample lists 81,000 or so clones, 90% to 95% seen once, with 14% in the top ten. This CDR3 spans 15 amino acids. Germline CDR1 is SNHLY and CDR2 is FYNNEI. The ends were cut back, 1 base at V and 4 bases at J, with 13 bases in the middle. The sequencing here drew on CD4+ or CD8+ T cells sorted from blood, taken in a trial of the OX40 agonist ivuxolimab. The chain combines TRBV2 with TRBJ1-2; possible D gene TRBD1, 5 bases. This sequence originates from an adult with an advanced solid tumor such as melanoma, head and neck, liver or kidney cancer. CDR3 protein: CASSEEGQAIYGYTF. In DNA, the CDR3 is TGTGCCAGCAGTGAAGAGGGGCAGGCCATCTATGGCTACACCTTC. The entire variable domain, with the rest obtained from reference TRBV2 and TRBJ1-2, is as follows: EPEVTQTPSHQVTQMGQEVILRCVPISNHLYFYWYRQILGQKVEFLVSFYNNEISEKSEIFDDQFSVERPDGSNFTLKIRSTKLEDSAMYFCASSEEGQAIYGYTFGSGTRLTVV.